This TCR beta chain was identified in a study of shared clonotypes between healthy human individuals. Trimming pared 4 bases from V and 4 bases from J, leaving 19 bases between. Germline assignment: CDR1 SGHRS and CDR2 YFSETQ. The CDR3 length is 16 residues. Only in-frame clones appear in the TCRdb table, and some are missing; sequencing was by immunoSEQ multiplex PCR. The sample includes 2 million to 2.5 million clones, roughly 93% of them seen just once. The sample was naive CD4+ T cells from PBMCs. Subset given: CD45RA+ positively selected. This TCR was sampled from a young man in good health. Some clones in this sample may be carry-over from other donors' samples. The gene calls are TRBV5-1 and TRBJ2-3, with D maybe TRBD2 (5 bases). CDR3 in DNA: TGCGCCAGCAGCCTGAGGACGGGGTTAAGACCAGATACGCAGTATTTT. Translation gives CASSLRTGLRPDTQYF.